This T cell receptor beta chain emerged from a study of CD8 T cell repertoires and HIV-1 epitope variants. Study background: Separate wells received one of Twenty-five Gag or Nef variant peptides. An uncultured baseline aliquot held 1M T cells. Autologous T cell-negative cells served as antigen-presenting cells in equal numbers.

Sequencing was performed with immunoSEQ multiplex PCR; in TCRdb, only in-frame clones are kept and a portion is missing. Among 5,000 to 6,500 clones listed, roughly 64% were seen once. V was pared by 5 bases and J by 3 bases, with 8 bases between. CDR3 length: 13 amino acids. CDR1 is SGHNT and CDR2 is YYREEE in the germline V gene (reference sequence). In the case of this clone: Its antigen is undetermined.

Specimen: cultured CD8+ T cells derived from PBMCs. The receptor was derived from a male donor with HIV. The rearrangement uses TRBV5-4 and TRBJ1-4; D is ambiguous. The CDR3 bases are TGTGCCAGCAGTTTGAGGTCTAATGAAAAACTGTTTTTT. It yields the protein CASSLRSNEKLFF.